The next 13 T cell receptor beta chains were all read from a single sample in a study of blood T cell repertoires in COVID-19. The assay was immunoSEQ multiplex PCR, and TCRdb's table has in-frame clones only and misses some. The repertoire includes around 170,000 clones, 65% to 90% of them detected once, and about 9.7% sits in the top ten. The sample was peripheral blood. These receptor sequences come from a man aged 50 to 60 with active or convalescent COVID-19.

The J gene is TRBJ1-1, the V gene TRBV29-1, with 7 positions matching TRBD1. After removal of 4 bases from V and 3 bases from J, the junction contained 2 bases not matched to a gene. The CDR3 length is 12 residues. The germline V gene encodes CDR1 SQVTM and CDR2 ANQGSEA. CDR3 nucleotides: TGCAGCGTTGGGGACAGCTACACTGAAGCTTTCTTT. Protein: CSVGDSYTEAFF.

V usage is TRBV10-2 and J usage is TRBJ1-2, with D perhaps matching TRBD1 (5 bases). Trimming stripped 3 bases from V and 7 bases from J, with 9 bases between. This CDR3 comprises 12 residues. From germline, CDR1 is WSHSY and CDR2 SAAADI. The CDR3 DNA reads TGCGCCAGCAGTGAAGGCCAGGGTGGCTACACCTTC. Translating it yields CASSEGQGGYTF.

The CDR3 DNA reads as TGTGCCAGCAGCACCCGGACTAGCGGGAGGGCCATGGGTGACGAGCAGTACTTC. It specifies CASSTRTSGRAMGDEQYF. V and J are TRBV21-1 and TRBJ2-7; TRBD2 is taken as the D call from the table, unchecked against the DNA. TRBV21-1 is a recognized pseudogene. The CDR3 sequence is 18 residues long.

Remarks on this clone: Other DNA variants within this sample encode the same CDR3. The chain couples TRBV6-5 to TRBJ1-1, with D possibly TRBD1 on 5 matching bases. The CDR3 runs 14 residues. V was shortened by 2 bases and J by 1 base, with 8 bases between the two germline ends. Germline V CDR1 and CDR2: MNHEY, SVGAGI. This CDR3 is CASSYRGRNTEAFF. The CDR3 DNA reads as TGTGCCAGCAGTTACAGGGGTAGGAACACTGAAGCTTTCTTT.

This clone appeared a single time. The rearrangement joins TRBV5-1 to TRBJ2-7, with 7 nucleotides matching TRBD1. This CDR3 is built from 14 residues. CDR1 SGHRS and CDR2 YFSETQ come from the germline V gene. The junction had 7 bases not matched to a gene; V was cut back by 4 bases and J by 3 bases. The CDR3 nucleotides are TGCGCCAGCAGCCTGAGACAGGGCGACTACGAGCAGTACTTC. Residues: CASSLRQGDYEQYF.

The V call is TRBV12-3 or TRBV12-4, the J call TRBJ2-7; 10 positions match TRBD1. V trimming: 3 bases; J trimming: 6 bases; junction bases outside the gene matches: 2. CDR3 length: 13 amino acids. The CDR3 spells CASSLGQGFEQYF. The CDR3 DNA reads as TGTGCCAGCAGTTTGGGACAGGGGTTCGAGCAGTACTTC.

The rearrangement joins TRBV25-1 to TRBJ2-2; maybe TRBD2 (5 bases). V was cut by 3 bases and J by 1 base, with 15 bases left in between. The CDR3 length is 17 residues. Germline V gene lookup returns CDR1 MGHDK and CDR2 SYGVNS. The CDR3 DNA follows: TGTGCCAGCAGTGACGGTGGGTTAGCGATGAACACCGGGGAGCTGTTTTTT. Protein: CASSDGGLAMNTGELFF.

The chain links TRBV21-1 to TRBJ1-1; TRBD1, as called in the table, went unchecked against the DNA. TRBV21-1 is recorded as a pseudogene. The CDR3 contains 16 residues. The CDR3 loop is CASSKGRGFINTEAFF. The CDR3 region has the DNA TGTGCCAGCAGCAAAGGCAGGGGGTTTATCAACACTGAAGCTTTCTTT.

This chain joins TRBV19 and TRBJ1-2, with a weak D call TRBD1 (5 bases). CDR1 is LNHDA and CDR2 is SQIVND in the germline V gene (reference sequence). The CDR3 has 13 residues. V lost 5 bases and J 4 bases, leaving 11 bases between the germline ends. The DNA of the CDR3 is TGTGCCAGTAGTCCCCAGGGAAGCTATGGCTACACCTTC. This encodes CASSPQGSYGYTF.

This chain connects TRBV14 to TRBJ1-1, with TRBD1 matching over 8 bases. V dropped 5 bases and J dropped 4; count of bases not matched to a gene: 15. This CDR3 has 17 amino acids. Germline values: CDR1 SGHDN, CDR2 FVKESK. The CDR3, as DNA: TGTGCCAGCAGCACACGCGACAGGGGCCTTTGGAGCACTGAAGCTTTCTTT. Encoded protein: CASSTRDRGLWSTEAFF.

This rearrangement joins TRBV7-9 to TRBJ1-1; D might be TRBD1 (5 bases). The CDR3 covers 12 residues. V was shortened by 5 bases and J by 5 bases, with 9 bases between the two germline ends. Germline loops: CDR1 SEHNR, CDR2 FQNEAQ (reference sequence). As DNA, the CDR3 is TGTGCCAGCAGCCCCAGGGTTACTGAAGCTTTCTTT. It translates to CASSPRVTEAFF.

This chain links TRBV23-1 with TRBJ1-3; no firm D call. TRBV23-1 is an open reading frame whose function is uncertain. Trimming removed 2 bases from V and 2 bases from J, with 19 bases in between. The CDR3 has 18 amino acids. The CDR3, as DNA: TGCGCCAGCAGTCAACCCCCCGGGCGCGGACTCACTGGAAACACCATATATTTT. The encoded protein is CASSQPPGRGLTGNTIYF.

The V call is TRBV30, the J call TRBJ1-1; 10 nucleotides align to TRBD1. CDR3 length: 15 residues. Germline CDR1 and CDR2: GTSNPN and SVGIG (reference sequence). V lost 5 bases to trimming and J lost 4 bases; unmatched junction nucleotides: 10. The CDR3 nucleotides read TGTGCCTGGTCGAAAATTAGGACAGGGGGCACTGAAGCTTTCTTT. It codes for CAWSKIRTGGTEAFF.